This entry lists 30 T cell receptor beta chains sequenced from one sample in a study of blood T cell repertoires in COVID-19. Repertoires were generated with immunoSEQ multiplex PCR, while TCRdb's copy carries only in-frame clones and drops some. Of about 180,000 clones listed, roughly nine tenths are singletons. The sample consisted of peripheral blood. All receptors derive from a man in his 70s with active or convalescent COVID-19.

The chain couples TRBV9 to TRBJ2-3; 7 positions match TRBD2. The length of the CDR3 is 15 residues. The germline CDR1 and CDR2 sequences are SGDLS and YYNGEE. V lost 0 bases and J lost 6; bases outside the gene matches: 7. The CDR3 DNA reads as TGTGCCAGCAGCGTAGGGGCGGGAGTGGGGGATACGCAGTATTTT. Its protein product is CASSVGAGVGDTQYF.

The chain has TRBV28 and TRBJ1-5; 10 bases line up with TRBD1. Germline V gene data show CDR1 as MDHEN and CDR2 as SYDVKM. The CDR3 loop spans 16 amino acids. Trimming at V came to 6 bases and at J to 7 bases, leaving 12 bases not matched to a gene. CDR3 nucleotides: TGTGCCAGCAGGTCACGGGACAGGGGAACGGGGCAGCCCCAGCATTTT. Translated, it gives CASRSRDRGTGQPQHF.

This clone was found a few times. The rearrangement joins TRBV4-3 to TRBJ1-2, with 9 bases that match TRBD1. CDR3 length equals 15 residues. V shed 1 base and J 4 bases; nucleotides not matched to a gene: 4. Looked up from germline, CDR1 is LGHNA and CDR2 is YSLEER. The CDR3 loop reads CASSQGTGVSYGYTF. As DNA, the CDR3 is TGCGCCAGCAGCCAAGGGACAGGGGTCTCCTATGGCTACACCTTC.

This clone was recorded once. This chain uses TRBV2 with TRBJ1-3, with D possibly TRBD1 on 5 matching bases. Trimming cost V 5 bases and J 0 bases, with 11 bases left between them. Germline CDR1 reads SNHLY; CDR2 reads FYNNEI. The CDR3 runs 15 residues. The CDR3 DNA reads TGTGCCAGCAGTTGGGAGGGACGCTCTGGAAACACCATATATTTT. Protein sequence: CASSWEGRSGNTIYF.

The chain combines TRBV10-3 with TRBJ1-1; unclear D gene. The V and J ends lost 3 bases and 7 bases respectively, with 9 bases between them. The CDR3 contains 12 residues. Germline V gives CDR1 ENHRY, CDR2 SYGVKD. The CDR3 protein is CAISERVHEAFF. DNA of the CDR3: TGTGCCATCAGTGAAAGAGTCCATGAAGCTTTCTTT.

The CDR3 loop is CASSQGAGLAVLSYEQYF. The CDR3 nucleotides read TGCGCCAGCAGCCAGGGGGCGGGACTAGCGGTTCTCTCCTACGAGCAGTACTTC. The chain links TRBV4-1 to TRBJ2-7, with 11 bases that match TRBD2. The V gene's germline CDR1 is MGHRA and CDR2 YSYEKL. This CDR3 region has 18 residues. Unmatched junction bases numbered 10, after V lost 3 bases and J lost 0 bases.

This clone has only one observation. The rearrangement joins TRBV9 to TRBJ2-3; D remains unclear. Germline CDR1 is SGDLS and CDR2 is YYNGEE. Trimming stripped 5 bases from V and 3 bases from J, with 4 bases between. CDR3 length: 11 amino acids. CDR3 DNA: TGTGCCAGCAGTCTTACAGATACGCAGTATTTT. It codes for CASSLTDTQYF.

The chain carries TRBV16 and TRBJ1-5, with TRBD1 matching over 8 bases. Per germline, CDR1 KGHSY and CDR2 FQNENV. The CDR3 loop spans 16 amino acids. J gave up 4 bases and V 1 base, and 6 bases lay outside the gene matches. The CDR3 spells CASSQWTGISNQPQHF. The CDR3 bases are TGTGCCAGCAGCCAATGGACAGGGATCAGTAATCAGCCCCAGCATTTT.

The chain recombines TRBV7-3 with TRBJ2-2; no definite D call. V lost 5 bases and J lost 6, with 10 bases in between. The CDR3 length is 13 residues. Germline V gene sequence: CDR1 SGHTA, CDR2 FQGTGA. CDR3 DNA: TGTGCCAGCAGCCCGAATGAGGCCGGGGAGCTGTTTTTT. Its translation is CASSPNEAGELFF.

There are a few counts of this clone. The V call is TRBV30, the J call TRBJ2-7; a weak D match, TRBD1 (6 bases). V gave up 0 bases and J gave up 3 bases, with 18 bases separating them. This CDR3 is built from 16 residues. CDR1 GTSNPN and CDR2 SVGIG come from the germline V gene (reference sequence). The CDR3 loop is CAWSVFGSGDYYEQYF. Written as DNA, the CDR3 is TGTGCCTGGAGTGTATTCGGGTCAGGGGATTACTACGAGCAGTACTTC.

The CDR3 coding sequence is TGTGCCAGCTCACCATTTGGGGCGTACGCCGGGGAGCTGTTTTTT. It specifies CASSPFGAYAGELFF. The J gene is TRBJ2-2, the V gene TRBV18, with D perhaps matching TRBD1 (5 bases). There are 15 residues in the CDR3. CDR1 KGHSH and CDR2 LQKENI come from the germline V gene. The V end was cut by 2 bases, the J end by 6 bases, with 13 bases between.

The chain is built from TRBV4-3 and TRBJ1-1; 8 bases agree with TRBD1. The CDR3 runs 17 residues. After removal of 0 bases from V and 3 bases from J, the junction contained 9 bases not matched to a gene. Germline CDR1 reads LGHNA; CDR2 reads YSLEER. The CDR3 is CASSQDPIGQGDTEAFF. The DNA of the CDR3 is TGCGCCAGCAGCCAAGACCCGATAGGACAGGGAGACACTGAAGCTTTCTTT.

The chain couples TRBV7-9 to TRBJ1-1, with D perhaps matching TRBD1 (5 bases). Germline V gene data show CDR1 as SEHNR and CDR2 as FQNEAQ (reference sequence). Trimming removed 0 bases at V and 1 base at J, with 9 bases between. The CDR3 spans 15 residues. This CDR3 is CASSLAGRRNTEAFF. As DNA, the CDR3 is TGTGCCAGCAGCTTAGCGGGGCGGAGGAACACTGAAGCTTTCTTT.

The genes are TRBV30 and TRBJ2-7, with 14 nucleotides matching TRBD2. Germline trimming cut 8 bases from V and 6 bases from J; bases unmatched to any gene: 24. CDR1 GTSNPN and CDR2 SVGIG come from the germline V gene (reference sequence). This CDR3 has 19 amino acids. This CDR3 reads CARDSTEGLAGGYGAEQYF. For the CDR3, the DNA is TGTGCCCGAGACTCGACAGAAGGACTAGCGGGGGGCTACGGGGCCGAGCAGTACTTC.

V and J are TRBV28 and TRBJ2-2; 8 nucleotides agree with TRBD1. With 9 bases clipped from V and 0 bases from J, the junction kept 3 bases outside the gene matches. The CDR3 covers 14 residues. Germline-derived CDR1 and CDR2 are MDHEN and SYDVKM. The DNA for the CDR3 is TGTGCCAGTTGGACAGGGTCGAACACCGGGGAGCTGTTTTTT. This codes for CASWTGSNTGELFF.

The chain is built from TRBV6-5 and TRBJ1-6; D remains unclear. Germline values: CDR1 MNHEY, CDR2 SVGAGI. Trimming took 2 bases from V and 6 from J, leaving 8 bases between them. The CDR3 spans 14 residues. The CDR3, as DNA: TGTGCCAGCAGTTACGGGCCAGTTAATTCACCCCTCCACTTT. It is translated as CASSYGPVNSPLHF.

V is TRBV5-1 and J is TRBJ1-2; TRBD1 matches at 8 bases. Germline V gene lookup returns CDR1 SGHRS and CDR2 YFSETQ. V was clipped by 4 bases and J by 4 bases; unmatched bases: 3. The CDR3 spans 13 residues. The CDR3 DNA is TGCGCCAGCAGCATACAGGGGGGCTATGGCTACACCTTC. Its translation is CASSIQGGYGYTF.

The rearrangement uses TRBV30 and TRBJ1-6; the D gene is possibly TRBD1 (5 bases). With 7 bases removed from V and 10 bases from J, the gap between germline ends came to 14 bases. There are 12 residues in the CDR3. The germline V gene has CDR1 GTSNPN and CDR2 SVGIG (reference sequence). The CDR3 coding sequence is TGTGCCTTCGGGGGGGGGAGGTCACCCCTCCACTTT. It is translated as CAFGGGRSPLHF.

V is TRBV3-1 (or the pseudogene TRBV3-2) and J is TRBJ1-2; D perhaps matches TRBD1 (6 bases). The V gene lost 2 bases and the J gene lost 6 bases, with 16 bases spanning the gap. The germline gives CDR1 LGHDT, CDR2 YNNKEL (reference sequence). The CDR3 consists of 15 residues. The CDR3 here is CASSQYGQIGDGYTF. The CDR3 nucleotides read TGTGCCAGCAGCCAATATGGACAGATTGGGGATGGCTACACCTTC.

The chain couples TRBV29-1 to TRBJ2-1, with 8 bases matching TRBD1. CDR1 SQVTM and CDR2 ANQGSEA come from the germline V gene. CDR3 size: 14 residues. The ends lost 6 bases at V and 6 bases at J; junction bases unmatched: 10. The CDR3 loop reads CSVPWAQGVNEQFF. In DNA, the CDR3 is TGCAGCGTCCCCTGGGCACAGGGGGTCAATGAGCAGTTCTTC.

The rearrangement uses TRBV28 and TRBJ1-6, with 10 positions matching TRBD1. Germline CDR1 reads MDHEN; CDR2 reads SYDVKM. Germline trimming cut 1 base from V and 8 bases from J; bases unmatched to any gene: 8. The CDR3 covers 17 residues. CDR3 nucleotides: TGTGCCAGCAGTTTATCCAAGGGGGACAGGGGTTATTCACCCCTCCACTTT. Its protein product is CASSLSKGDRGYSPLHF.

The CDR3 sequence: CASSSRTGGDQNGYTF. The CDR3 DNA reads TGTGCCAGCAGCTCTCGGACAGGGGGCGATCAGAATGGCTACACCTTC. The chain couples TRBV7-9 to TRBJ1-2; 11 bases align to TRBD1. Unmatched junction bases numbered 10, after V lost 4 bases and J lost 6 bases. The germline gives CDR1 SEHNR, CDR2 FQNEAQ (reference sequence). The CDR3 sequence is 16 residues long.

V is TRBV19 and J is TRBJ1-1; no definite D call. Trimming took 3 bases from V and 2 from J, leaving 13 bases between them. The CDR3 totals 15 residues. Germline V gene sequence: CDR1 LNHDA, CDR2 SQIVND (reference sequence). CDR3 bases: TGTGCCAGTAGTATCATAAACAGAAAAAACACTGAAGCTTTCTTT. It is translated as CASSIINRKNTEAFF.

The chain has TRBV9 and TRBJ1-4; no clear D gene. CDR3 size: 16 residues. The V end was cut by 3 bases, the J end by 8 bases, with 20 bases between. Germline CDR1 is SGDLS and CDR2 is YYNGEE. CDR3 in amino acids: CASSGGVREFNEKLFF. The DNA of the CDR3 is TGTGCCAGCAGCGGGGGAGTTAGGGAATTTAACGAAAAACTGTTTTTT.

The gene calls are TRBV18 and TRBJ2-5, with 14 bases identical to TRBD2. The CDR3 spans 16 residues. The ends lost 4 bases at V and 2 bases at J; junction bases unmatched: 3. Germline CDR1 KGHSH, CDR2 LQKENI. CDR3 protein: CASSRGLAGVQETQYF. As DNA, the CDR3 is TGTGCCAGCTCACGGGGACTAGCGGGGGTTCAAGAGACCCAGTACTTC.

This chain links TRBV10-3 with TRBJ1-3, with D possibly TRBD1 on 6 matching bases. Germline V gene sequence: CDR1 ENHRY, CDR2 SYGVKD. V shed 6 bases and J shed 3 bases, with 24 bases lying between them. The CDR3 has 18 residues. CDR3 bases: TGTGCCATCAGGAGGGGGTTGGAGACAGGACAAGGTGGAAACACCATATATTTT. It translates to CAIRRGLETGQGGNTIYF.

The V and J genes are TRBV27 and TRBJ2-6; the D gene is possibly TRBD2 (6 bases). CDR3 length: 18 amino acids. V lost 8 bases to trimming and J lost 2 bases, with 22 bases between them. Per the germline V gene, CDR1 is MNHEY and CDR2 is SMNVEV (reference sequence). The CDR3 loop is CASAFHGSAGTGANVLTF. CDR3 nucleotide sequence: TGTGCCAGCGCATTCCACGGGAGCGCCGGGACTGGGGCCAACGTCCTGACTTTC.

This chain uses TRBV5-4 with TRBJ2-1, with D maybe TRBD1 (6 bases). CDR1 SGHNT and CDR2 YYREEE come from the germline V gene (reference sequence). V was trimmed by 1 base and J by 4 bases, leaving 12 bases between them. CDR3 length: 15 residues. The CDR3 DNA follows: TGTGCCAGCAGCTTGAGCCAGGGGTCTTACAATGAGCAGTTCTTC. As protein: CASSLSQGSYNEQFF.

The rearrangement uses TRBV7-9 and TRBJ1-2, with 7 nucleotides matching TRBD1. V was pared by 3 bases and J by 0 bases, with 13 bases of the junction left unmatched. CDR3 length: 18 residues. CDR1 and CDR2 (germline): SEHNR, FQNEAQ (reference sequence). The DNA for the CDR3 is TGTGCCAGCAGCTTTAGGGGACAGAGTCTTCGAGCTAACTATGGCTACACCTTC. Translating it yields CASSFRGQSLRANYGYTF.

This rearrangement joins TRBV24-1 to TRBJ1-2; possibly TRBD1 for D (6 bases). Per germline, CDR1 KGHDR and CDR2 SFDVKD. The V and J ends lost 4 bases and 6 bases respectively, with 11 bases between them. The CDR3 is made up of 13 amino acids. CDR3 nucleotide sequence: TGTGCCACCAGTGACACACACAGGGATGGCTACACCTTC. Protein sequence: CATSDTHRDGYTF.